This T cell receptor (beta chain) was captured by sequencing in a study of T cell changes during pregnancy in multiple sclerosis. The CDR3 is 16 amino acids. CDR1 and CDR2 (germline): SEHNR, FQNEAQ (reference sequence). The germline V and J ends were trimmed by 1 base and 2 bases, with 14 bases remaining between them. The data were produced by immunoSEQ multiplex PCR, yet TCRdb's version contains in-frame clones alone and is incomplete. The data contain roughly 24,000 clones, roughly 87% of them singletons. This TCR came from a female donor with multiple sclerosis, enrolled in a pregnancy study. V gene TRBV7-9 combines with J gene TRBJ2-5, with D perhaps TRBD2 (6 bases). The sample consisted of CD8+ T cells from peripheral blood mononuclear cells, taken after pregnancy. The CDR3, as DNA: TGTGCCAGCAGCTTAGTCCTCTGGGACTCTCAAGAGACCCAGTACTTC. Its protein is CASSLVLWDSQETQYF.